Listed below are T cell receptor beta chains from one sample, sequenced in a study of OX40 agonist ivuxolimab in advanced cancers. The protocol was immunoSEQ multiplex PCR, while the TCRdb copy is restricted to in-frame clones and leaves out a portion. The data show tens of thousands of clones, 90% seen once. Source: CD4+ or CD8+ T cells sorted from blood, taken in a trial of the OX40 agonist ivuxolimab. These receptors all stem from an adult with an advanced solid tumor such as melanoma, head and neck, liver or kidney cancer. Both conserved end residues are part of each CDR3. The D gene is left open where the match is weak. Clone size, where shown, is once, few, many, or a class for clones that have expanded.

D	J	V	size	DNA	CDR3
.	TRBJ1-2	TRBV9	.	TGTGCCAGTTCGACAGGATCTGTACATGGCTACACCTTC	CASSTGSVHGYTF
.	TRBJ2-2	TRBV10-3	.	TGTGCCATCAGGCTCGAGGGCGCGAACACCGGGGAGCTGTTTTTT	CAIRLEGANTGELFF
TRBD2	TRBJ2-3	TRBV5-6	.	TGTGCCAGCAGCTTGTGGTCTAGCGGGAGTTGGGAGGGGTATTTT	CASSLWSSGSWEGYF
TRBD2	TRBJ2-2	TRBV5-5	once	TGTGCCAGCAGCTTGTCGGGAGGGCCTACTTTCACCGGGGAGCTGTTTTTT	CASSLSGGPTFTGELFF
.	TRBJ2-5	TRBV11-3	.	TGTGCCAGCAGCCCTAAATTCCAAGAGACCCAGTACTTC	CASSPKFQETQYF
TRBD1	TRBJ2-7	TRBV5-1	.	TGCGCCAGCAGCTGGACAGGACTCTCCTACGAGCAGTACTTC	CASSWTGLSYEQYF
.	TRBJ2-7	TRBV2	.	TGTGCCACAGGGGGGGGCCGGGTCTCCGAGCAGTACTTC	CATGGGRVSEQYF
.	TRBJ2-7	TRBV10-3	.	TGTGCCATCAGTGAGTCACCGGGACTTTCCTACGAGCAGTACTTC	CAISESPGLSYEQYF
TRBD1	TRBJ1-5	TRBV12-5	.	TGTGCTAGTGGTTTTGACCTACCGGGACAGGGGTCTCAGCCCCAGCATTTT	CASGFDLPGQGSQPQHF
.	TRBJ1-5	TRBV29-1	.	TGCAGCGTTGCCAATAGCAATCAGCCCCAGCATTTT	CSVANSNQPQHF
TRBD1	TRBJ1-1	TRBV19	once	TGTGCCAGTAGTTCTTTAATCCCGGGACAGGGAATCTGGGACACTGAAGCTTTCTTT	CASSSLIPGQGIWDTEAFF
TRBD2	TRBJ2-7	TRBV4-1	.	TGCGCCAGCAGCCAAGTCGAGTTAACTAGCGGGAGGGCCAGTCAGTACTTC	CASSQVELTSGRASQYF
.	TRBJ1-2	TRBV10-2	.	TGCGCCAGCAGTCCCAGGGGCTCCAACTATGGCTACACCTTC	CASSPRGSNYGYTF
.	TRBJ2-7	TRBV7-9	.	TGTGCCAGCAGCCCGGTCGACAGAAACTCCTACGAGCAGTACTTC	CASSPVDRNSYEQYF
TRBD1	TRBJ2-5	TRBV28	.	TGTGCCAGCAGTCCGTACAGGGGCGGGGAGACCCAGTACTTC	CASSPYRGGETQYF
.	TRBJ2-7	TRBV30	.	TGTGCCTGGAGTGTATTGGGGGTCTCCTACGAGCAGTACTTC	CAWSVLGVSYEQYF
.	TRBJ2-3	TRBV2	.	TGTGCCGTCCCGGGGGAGCGGGCTAGCACAGATACGCAGTATTTT	CAVPGERASTDTQYF
.	TRBJ2-4	TRBV5-1	.	TGCGCCAGCAGCGTCATTGCCCAATTAACTCCCCAAAACATTCAGTACTTC	CASSVIAQLTPQNIQYF
.	TRBJ2-1	TRBV29-1	once	TGCAGCGTTGAACCCCGTACGTTCCACAATGAGCAGTTCTTC	CSVEPRTFHNEQFF
.	TRBJ2-7	TRBV7-9	medium-sized	TGTGCCAGCATCTCGGGCTACGAGCAGTACTTC	CASISGYEQYF
TRBD1	TRBJ1-3	TRBV2	.	TGTGCCAGTGACGTGCCGCCGGGACAGGGGTCGGCTGGAAACACCATATATTTT	CASDVPPGQGSAGNTIYF
.	TRBJ2-6	TRBV2	.	TGTGCCAGCAGTCGGACTACTGGGGCCAACGTCCTGACTTTC	CASSRTTGANVLTF
.	TRBJ2-7	TRBV19	.	TGTGCCAGTAGTTGGACCGATACCTACGAGCAGTACTTC	CASSWTDTYEQYF
TRBD2	TRBJ2-7	TRBV9	.	TGTGCCAGCAGCGTAGGGGCTAGCGGCGCCTACGAGCAGTACTTC	CASSVGASGAYEQYF
.	TRBJ2-2	TRBV19	.	TGTGCCAGTAGTATGGCCAGTCGGACCGGGGAGCTGTTTTTT	CASSMASRTGELFF
.	TRBJ2-7	TRBV6-1	.	TGTGCCAGCAGTGAAGGGTCTACAATCTCCTACGAGCAGTACTTC	CASSEGSTISYEQYF
TRBD1	TRBJ1-2	TRBV19	.	TGTGCCAGTAGCCACAGCGGGACAGGGTATGGCTACACCTTC	CASSHSGTGYGYTF
TRBD2	TRBJ2-3	TRBV5-5	once	TGTGCCAGCAGGTGGACTAGCGGGAGCACAGATACGCAGTATTTT	CASRWTSGSTDTQYF
TRBD2	TRBJ2-7	TRBV27	.	TGTGCCAGCAGTTTTGGTCTAGCGGGAGTTTACGAGCAGTACTTC	CASSFGLAGVYEQYF
.	TRBJ1-2	TRBV5-1	once	TGCGCCAGCAGCTTGGAGGGACTTGGGGGCTATGGCTACACCTTC	CASSLEGLGGYGYTF
TRBD1	TRBJ2-5	TRBV19	.	TGTGCCAGTAGTATTTACAGGGGACAAGAGACCCAGTACTTC	CASSIYRGQETQYF
.	TRBJ2-2	TRBV9	.	TGTGCCAGCTCCCAGTCCGGAGTTGGGGAGCTGTTTTTT	CASSQSGVGELFF
.	TRBJ1-1	TRBV19	once	TGTGCCAGTACAGGGCCGGGAGCTTTCTTT	CASTGPGAFF
.	TRBJ1-4	TRBV11-2	once	TGTGCCAGCAGCTCTCCCTACCTAGACAGGACTAATGAAAAACTGTTTTTT	CASSSPYLDRTNEKLFF
.	TRBJ2-7	TRBV7-8	.	TGTGCCAGCAGCCCGGGGGCGGGATCGAGCTACGAGCAGTACTTC	CASSPGAGSSYEQYF
.	TRBJ2-3	TRBV7-8	.	TGTGCCAGCAGGAGAAGACAGTATTACACAGATACGCAGTATTTT	CASRRRQYYTDTQYF
TRBD1	TRBJ1-2	TRBV28	few	TGTGCCAGCAGTTTAACCAGGGGGCGCGATGGCTACACCTTC	CASSLTRGRDGYTF
.	TRBJ2-2	TRBV9	.	TGTGCCAGCAGTGCGGGACAGAACACCGGGGAGCTGTTTTTT	CASSAGQNTGELFF
TRBD2	TRBJ2-5	TRBV6-5	.	TGTGCCAGCAGTGGACTAGCGGACCAAGAGACCCAGTACTTC	CASSGLADQETQYF
.	TRBJ1-2	TRBV9	.	TGTGCCAGCAGCGTAGCTATGGGAGCAGACTATGGCTACACCTTC	CASSVAMGADYGYTF
TRBD2	TRBJ2-7	TRBV7-2	.	TGTGCCAGCAGCTTAGCTCTAGCGGGGGACGAGCAGTACTTC	CASSLALAGDEQYF
TRBD2	TRBJ2-5	TRBV5-1	.	TGCGCCAGCAGCCCAAGCGGGAGGGCCGGTCTTGGGGAGACCCAGTACTTC	CASSPSGRAGLGETQYF
.	TRBJ2-2	TRBV30	.	TGTGCCTGGAGCAGGAGTCCCGGGGAGCTGTTTTTT	CAWSRSPGELFF
TRBD1	TRBJ2-2	TRBV9	.	TGTGCCAGCAGTTATAATACCGGGACAGGGCTTACCGGGGAGCTGTTTTTT	CASSYNTGTGLTGELFF
TRBD1	TRBJ1-4	TRBV18	.	TGTGCCAGCTCACCTCCGGGACAGCGTCCCGAAAAACTGTTTTTT	CASSPPGQRPEKLFF
.	TRBJ1-3	TRBV19	once	TGTGCCAGTAGTATAGGGTTGAGCTCTGGAAACACCATATATTTT	CASSIGLSSGNTIYF
TRBD1	TRBJ1-1	TRBV5-6	.	TGTGCCAGCAGCTTGGTAGGGACAGGGTCGGGGGCTTTCTTT	CASSLVGTGSGAFF
.	TRBJ1-2	TRBV5-1	.	TGCGCCAGCAGTTTTGGAACAGACACGACCGATGGCTACACCTTC	CASSFGTDTTDGYTF